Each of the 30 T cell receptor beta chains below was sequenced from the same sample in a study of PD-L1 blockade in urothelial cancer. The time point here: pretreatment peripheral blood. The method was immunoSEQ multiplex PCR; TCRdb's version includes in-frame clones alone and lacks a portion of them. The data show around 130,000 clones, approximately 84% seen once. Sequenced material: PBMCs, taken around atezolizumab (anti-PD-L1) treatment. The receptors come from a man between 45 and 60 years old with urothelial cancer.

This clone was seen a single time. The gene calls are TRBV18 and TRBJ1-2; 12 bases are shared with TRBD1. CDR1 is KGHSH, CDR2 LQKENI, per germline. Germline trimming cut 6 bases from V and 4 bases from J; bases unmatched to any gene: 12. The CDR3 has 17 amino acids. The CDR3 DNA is TGTGCCAGCTCTCCCGCGTCACCGGGACAGGGGGCCTATGGCTACACCTTC. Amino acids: CASSPASPGQGAYGYTF.

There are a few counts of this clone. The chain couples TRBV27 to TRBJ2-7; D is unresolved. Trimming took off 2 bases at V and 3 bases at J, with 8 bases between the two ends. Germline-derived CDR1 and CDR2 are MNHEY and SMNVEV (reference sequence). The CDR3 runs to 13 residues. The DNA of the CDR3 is TGTGCCAGCAGTTTAGCGATCAACTACGAGCAGTACTTC. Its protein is CASSLAINYEQYF.

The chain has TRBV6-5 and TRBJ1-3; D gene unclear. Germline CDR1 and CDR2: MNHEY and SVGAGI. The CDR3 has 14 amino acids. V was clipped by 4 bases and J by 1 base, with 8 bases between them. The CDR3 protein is CASSSRVSGNTIYF. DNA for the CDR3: TGTGCCAGCAGTTCTAGAGTTTCTGGAAACACCATATATTTT.

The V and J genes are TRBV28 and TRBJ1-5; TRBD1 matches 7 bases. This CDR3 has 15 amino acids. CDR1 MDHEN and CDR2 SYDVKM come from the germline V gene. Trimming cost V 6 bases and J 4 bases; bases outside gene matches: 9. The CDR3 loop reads CASRVIQGVNQPQHF. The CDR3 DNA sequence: TGTGCCAGCAGGGTTATCCAGGGGGTAAATCAGCCCCAGCATTTT.

In nucleotides, the CDR3 is TGTGCCAGTTCCGGGACAGGGCCCGGCTACACCTTC. Amino acids: CASSGTGPGYTF. The chain has TRBV7-9 and TRBJ1-2, with 9 positions matching TRBD1. In germline, CDR1 is SEHNR, CDR2 FQNEAQ (reference sequence). The V and J ends lost 9 bases and 8 bases, in that order; junction bases with no gene match: 7. The CDR3 contains 12 residues. The full variable domain, in which reference TRBV7-9 and TRBJ1-2 provide the parts outside the CDR3, is DTGVSQNPRHKITKRGQNVTFRCDPISEHNRLYWYRQTLGQGPEFLTYFQNEAQLEKSRLLSDRFSAERPKGSFSTLEIQRTEQGDSAMYLCASSGTGPGYTFGSGTRLTVV.

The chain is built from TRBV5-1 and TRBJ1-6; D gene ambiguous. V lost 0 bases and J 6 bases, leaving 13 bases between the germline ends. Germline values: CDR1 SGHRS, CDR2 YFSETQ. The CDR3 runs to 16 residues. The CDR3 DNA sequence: TGCGCCAGCAGCTTGGTTGGAGGGATCCTTAATTCACCCCTCCACTTT. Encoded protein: CASSLVGGILNSPLHF.

The CDR3 bases are TGTGCCAGCTCACGAGCGGGACCCTACAATGAGCAGTTCTTC. It encodes CASSRAGPYNEQFF. The chain has TRBV18 and TRBJ2-1; 7 bases align to TRBD2. Germline trimming cut 4 bases from V and 2 bases from J; bases unmatched to any gene: 2. Germline V gene lookup returns CDR1 KGHSH and CDR2 LQKENI. The CDR3 totals 14 residues.

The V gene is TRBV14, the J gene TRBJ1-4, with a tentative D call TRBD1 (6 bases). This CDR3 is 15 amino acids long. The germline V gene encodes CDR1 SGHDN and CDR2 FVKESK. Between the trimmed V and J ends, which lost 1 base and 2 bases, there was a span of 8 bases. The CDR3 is CASSQARGTNEKLFF. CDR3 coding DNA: TGTGCCAGCAGCCAAGCCAGGGGCACTAATGAAAAACTGTTTTTT. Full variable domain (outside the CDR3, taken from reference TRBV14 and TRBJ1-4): EAGVTQFPSHSVIEKGQTVTLRCDPISGHDNLYWYRRVMGKEIKFLLHFVKESKQDESGMPNNRFLAERTGGTYSTLKVQPAELEDSGVYFCASSQARGTNEKLFFGSGTQLSVL.

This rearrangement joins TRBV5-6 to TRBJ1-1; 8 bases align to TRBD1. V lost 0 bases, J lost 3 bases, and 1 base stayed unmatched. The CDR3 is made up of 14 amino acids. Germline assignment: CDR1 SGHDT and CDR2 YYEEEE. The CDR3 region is CASSLDRGYTEAFF. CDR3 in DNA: TGTGCCAGCAGCTTGGACAGGGGGTACACTGAAGCTTTCTTT.

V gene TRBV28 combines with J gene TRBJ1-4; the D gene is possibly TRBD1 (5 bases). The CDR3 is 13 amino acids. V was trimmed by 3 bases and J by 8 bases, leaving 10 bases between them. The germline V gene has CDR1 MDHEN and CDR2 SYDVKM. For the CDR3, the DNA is TGTGCCAGCAGTTTCAGGGTAGACGAAAAACTGTTTTTT. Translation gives CASSFRVDEKLFF.

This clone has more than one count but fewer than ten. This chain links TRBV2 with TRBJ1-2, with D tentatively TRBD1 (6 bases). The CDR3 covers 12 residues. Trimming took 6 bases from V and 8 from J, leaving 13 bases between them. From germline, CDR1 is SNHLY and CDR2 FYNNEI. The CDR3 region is CASRATGLGYTF. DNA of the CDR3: TGTGCCAGCAGAGCGACAGGCCTCGGCTACACCTTC.

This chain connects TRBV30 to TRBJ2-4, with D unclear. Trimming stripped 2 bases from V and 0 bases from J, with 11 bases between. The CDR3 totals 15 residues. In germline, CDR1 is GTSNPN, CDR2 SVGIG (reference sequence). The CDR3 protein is CAWSLGPGAKNIQYF. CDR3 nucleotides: TGTGCCTGGAGTTTGGGCCCCGGAGCCAAAAACATTCAGTACTTC.

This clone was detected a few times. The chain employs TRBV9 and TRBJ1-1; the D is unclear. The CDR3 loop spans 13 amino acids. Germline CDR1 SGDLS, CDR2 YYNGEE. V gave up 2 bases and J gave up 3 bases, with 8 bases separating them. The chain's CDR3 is CASSVGGYTEAFF. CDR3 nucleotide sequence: TGTGCCAGCAGCGTCGGCGGGTACACTGAAGCTTTCTTT. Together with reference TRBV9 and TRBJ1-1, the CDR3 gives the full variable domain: DSGVTQTPKHLITATGQRVTLRCSPRSGDLSVYWYQQSLDQGLQFLIQYYNGEERAKGNILERFSAQQFPDLHSELNLSSLELGDSALYFCASSVGGYTEAFFGQGTRLTVV.

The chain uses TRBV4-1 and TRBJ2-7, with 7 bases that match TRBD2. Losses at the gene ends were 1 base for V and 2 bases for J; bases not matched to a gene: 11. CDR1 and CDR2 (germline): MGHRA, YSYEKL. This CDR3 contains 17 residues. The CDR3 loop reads CASSQAPEAGPTYEQYF. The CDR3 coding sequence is TGCGCCAGCAGCCAAGCCCCCGAAGCGGGACCTACCTACGAGCAGTACTTC.

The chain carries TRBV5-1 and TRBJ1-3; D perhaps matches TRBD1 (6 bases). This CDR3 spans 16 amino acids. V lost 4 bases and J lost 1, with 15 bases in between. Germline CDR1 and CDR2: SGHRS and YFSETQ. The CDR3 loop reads CASSPGWGPSGNTIYF. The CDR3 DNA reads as TGCGCCAGCAGCCCCGGGTGGGGGCCATCTGGAAACACCATATATTTT.

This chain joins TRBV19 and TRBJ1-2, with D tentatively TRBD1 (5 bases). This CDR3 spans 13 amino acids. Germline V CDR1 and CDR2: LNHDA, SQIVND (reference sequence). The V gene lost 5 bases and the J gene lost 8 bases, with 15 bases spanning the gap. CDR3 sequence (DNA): TGTGCCAGTAGTCCCGATAAGGGGCGGGGCTACACCTTC. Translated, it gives CASSPDKGRGYTF.

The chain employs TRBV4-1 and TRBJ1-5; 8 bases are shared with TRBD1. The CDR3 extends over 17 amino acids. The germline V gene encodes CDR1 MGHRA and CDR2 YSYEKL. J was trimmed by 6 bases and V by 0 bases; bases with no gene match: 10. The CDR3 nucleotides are TGCGCCAGCAGCCAAGATCAATCCAGGGGGCAGGGTCAGCCCCAGCATTTT. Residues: CASSQDQSRGQGQPQHF.

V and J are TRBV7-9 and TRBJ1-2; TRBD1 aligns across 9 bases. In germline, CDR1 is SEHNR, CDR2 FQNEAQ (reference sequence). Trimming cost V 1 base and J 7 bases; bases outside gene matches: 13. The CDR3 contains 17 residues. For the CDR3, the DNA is TGTGCCAGCAGCTTAGATCGGGGACAGGGTGGGGAGTCTGGCTACACCTTC. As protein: CASSLDRGQGGESGYTF.

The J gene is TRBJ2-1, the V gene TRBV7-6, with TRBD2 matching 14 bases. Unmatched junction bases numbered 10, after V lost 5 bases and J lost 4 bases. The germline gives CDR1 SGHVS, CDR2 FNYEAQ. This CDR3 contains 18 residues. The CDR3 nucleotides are TGTGCCAGCAGCCCAGGACTAGCGGGAGGCATATCTTACAATGAGCAGTTCTTC. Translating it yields CASSPGLAGGISYNEQFF.

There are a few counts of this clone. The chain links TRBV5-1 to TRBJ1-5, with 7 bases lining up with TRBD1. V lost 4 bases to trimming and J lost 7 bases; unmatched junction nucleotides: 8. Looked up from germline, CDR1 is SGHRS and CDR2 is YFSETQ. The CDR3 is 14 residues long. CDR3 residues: CASSTGTEGQPQHF. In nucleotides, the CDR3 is TGCGCCAGCAGCACAGGGACAGAGGGCCAGCCCCAGCATTTT.

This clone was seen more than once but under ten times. CDR3 protein: CASTSAGADYGYTF. For the CDR3, the DNA is TGTGCCAGTACCTCGGCGGGGGCGGATTATGGCTACACCTTC. V gene TRBV19 combines with J gene TRBJ1-2; D possibly corresponds to TRBD1 (6 bases). This CDR3 contains 14 residues. Per the germline V gene, CDR1 is LNHDA and CDR2 is SQIVND (reference sequence). V was shortened by 7 bases and J by 5 bases, with 17 bases between the two germline ends.

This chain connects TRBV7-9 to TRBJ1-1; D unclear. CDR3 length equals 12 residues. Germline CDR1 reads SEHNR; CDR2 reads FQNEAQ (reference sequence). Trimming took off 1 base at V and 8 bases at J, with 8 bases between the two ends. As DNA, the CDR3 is TGTGCCAGCAGCTTAGAGGGAGCCGAAGCTTTCTTT. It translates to CASSLEGAEAFF.

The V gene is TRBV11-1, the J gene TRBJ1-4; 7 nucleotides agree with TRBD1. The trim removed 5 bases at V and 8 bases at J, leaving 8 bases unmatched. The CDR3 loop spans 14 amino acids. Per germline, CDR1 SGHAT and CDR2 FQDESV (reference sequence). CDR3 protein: CASSRAGGEEKLFF. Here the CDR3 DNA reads TGTGCCAGCAGCCGCGCAGGGGGAGAAGAAAAACTGTTTTTT.

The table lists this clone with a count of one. The CDR3, as DNA: TGTGCCAGCATTTTCGGGGGTAGCGACGAGCAGTACTTC. This encodes CASIFGGSDEQYF. The chain has TRBV27 and TRBJ2-7, with D possibly matching TRBD2 (6 bases). The V end was cut by 7 bases, the J end by 5 bases, with 15 bases between. Germline V gene lookup returns CDR1 MNHEY and CDR2 SMNVEV (reference sequence). This CDR3 spans 13 amino acids.

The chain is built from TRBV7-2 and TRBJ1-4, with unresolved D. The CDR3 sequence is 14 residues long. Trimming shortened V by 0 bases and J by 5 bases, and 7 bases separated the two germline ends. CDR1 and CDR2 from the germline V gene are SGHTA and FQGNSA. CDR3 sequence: CASSLAGQNEKLFF. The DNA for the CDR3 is TGTGCCAGCAGCTTAGCTGGTCAGAATGAAAAACTGTTTTTT. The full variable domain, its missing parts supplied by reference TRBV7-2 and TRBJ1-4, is GAGVSQSPSNKVTEKGKDVELRCDPISGHTALYWYRQSLGQGLEFLIYFQGNSAPDKSGLPSDRFSAERTGGSVSTLTIQRTQQEDSAVYLCASSLAGQNEKLFFGSGTQLSVL.

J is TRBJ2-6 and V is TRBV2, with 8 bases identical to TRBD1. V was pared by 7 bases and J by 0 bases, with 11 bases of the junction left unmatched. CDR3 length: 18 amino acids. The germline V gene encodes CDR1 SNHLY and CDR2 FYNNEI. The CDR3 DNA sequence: TGTGCCAGCACCAACCCAGGGGGCGAGACCTCTGGGGCCAACGTCCTGACTTTC. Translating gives CASTNPGGETSGANVLTF.

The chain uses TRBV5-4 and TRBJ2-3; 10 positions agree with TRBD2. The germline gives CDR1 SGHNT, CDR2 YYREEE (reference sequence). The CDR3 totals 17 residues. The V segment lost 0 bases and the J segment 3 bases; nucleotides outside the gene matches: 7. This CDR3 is CASSLAVSSGRTDTQYF. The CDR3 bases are TGTGCCAGCAGCTTGGCAGTCTCTAGCGGGAGAACAGATACGCAGTATTTT.

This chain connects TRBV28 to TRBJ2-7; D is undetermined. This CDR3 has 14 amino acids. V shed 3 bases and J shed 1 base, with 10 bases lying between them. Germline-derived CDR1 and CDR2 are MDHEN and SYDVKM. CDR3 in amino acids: CASSFELNSYEQYF. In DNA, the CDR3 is TGTGCCAGCAGTTTTGAGCTGAATTCCTACGAGCAGTACTTC.

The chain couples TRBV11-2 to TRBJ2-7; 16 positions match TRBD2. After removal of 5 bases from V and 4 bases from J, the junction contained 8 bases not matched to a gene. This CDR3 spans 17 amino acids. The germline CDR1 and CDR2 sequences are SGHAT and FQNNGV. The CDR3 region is CASSAGTSGRAAYEQYF. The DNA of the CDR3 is TGTGCCAGCAGCGCCGGGACTAGCGGGAGGGCCGCGTACGAGCAGTACTTC.

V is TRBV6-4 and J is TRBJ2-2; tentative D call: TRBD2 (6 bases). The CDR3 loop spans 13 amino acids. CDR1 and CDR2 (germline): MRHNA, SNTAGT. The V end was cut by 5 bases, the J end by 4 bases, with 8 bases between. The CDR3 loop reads CASSNSGTGELFF. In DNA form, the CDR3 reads TGTGCCAGCAGTAATAGCGGCACCGGGGAGCTGTTTTTT.